A single sample gave rise to the 28 T cell receptor beta chains below, sequenced in a study of cytomegalovirus exposure and HLA in healthy donors. PCR primers comprised 60 Vbeta and 13 Jbeta primers. Here immunoSEQ multiplex PCR was the method, and the copy in TCRdb shows in-frame clones only, minus some. The sample has more than 110,000 clones, about three quarters seen once; the top ten hold approximately 3.8%. Input material: PBMCs. The receptors stem from a male donor in good health and CMV-seronegative.

This rearrangement joins TRBV6-1 to TRBJ2-7; D gene uncertain. Germline assignment: CDR1 MNHNS and CDR2 SASEGT. Between the trimmed V and J ends, which lost 6 bases and 2 bases, there was a span of 14 bases. This CDR3 contains 14 residues. Here the CDR3 DNA reads TGTGCCAGCAGGTTAACTACGCGCGCCTACGAGCAGTACTTC. Translated, it gives CASRLTTRAYEQYF.

V usage is TRBV9 and J usage is TRBJ2-7, with D possibly TRBD2 on 6 matching bases. The V gene lost 0 bases and the J gene lost 7 bases, with 11 bases spanning the gap. Germline CDR1 SGDLS, CDR2 YYNGEE. This CDR3 contains 13 residues. The CDR3 protein is CASSVDLRGEQYF. Written as DNA, the CDR3 is TGTGCCAGCAGCGTAGATCTTCGGGGGGAGCAGTACTTC.

J is TRBJ1-1 and V is TRBV10-3; D unclear. CDR1 is ENHRY and CDR2 is SYGVKD in the germline V gene. V gave up 2 bases and J gave up 8 bases, with 9 bases separating them. This CDR3 region has 12 residues. In nucleotides, the CDR3 is TGTGCCATCAGTGAGGCGGCCGGGGAAGCTTTCTTT. Translating gives CAISEAAGEAFF.

The chain joins TRBV7-8 to TRBJ2-3; tentatively, D is TRBD1 (5 bases). The V end was cut by 1 base, the J end by 5 bases, with 13 bases between. Germline CDR1 is SGHVS and CDR2 is FQNEAQ. CDR3 length equals 15 residues. The CDR3 nucleotides read TGTGCCAGCAGCTTAGGTTCCAGGGTAATAGATACGCAGTATTTT. It encodes CASSLGSRVIDTQYF. Drawing the rest from reference TRBV7-8 and TRBJ2-3, the complete variable domain is GAGVSQSPRYKVAKRGQDVALRCDPISGHVSLFWYQQALGQGPEFLTYFQNEAQLDKSGLPSDRFFAERPEGSVSTLKIQRTQQEDSAVYLCASSLGSRVIDTQYFGPGTRLTVL.

The chain uses TRBV18 and TRBJ2-3; D call uncertain. This CDR3 has 10 amino acids. The germline gives CDR1 KGHSH, CDR2 LQKENI. Trimming left V 6 bases short and J 5 bases short, with 3 bases between. The chain's CDR3 is CASSRDTQYF. DNA for the CDR3: TGTGCCAGCTCGCGAGATACGCAGTATTTT.

V is TRBV27 and J is TRBJ2-6; weak D call: TRBD1 (5 bases). The CDR3 totals 14 residues. Germline V CDR1 and CDR2: MNHEY, SMNVEV (reference sequence). Trimming pared 4 bases from V and 1 base from J, leaving 5 bases between. For the CDR3, the DNA is TGTGCCAGCAGTTCAGGGTCTGGGGCCAACGTCCTGACTTTC. Translating it yields CASSSGSGANVLTF. The full variable domain, with the rest looked up from reference TRBV27 and TRBJ2-6, is EAQVTQNPRYLITVTGKKLTVTCSQNMNHEYMSWYRQDPGLGLRQIYYSMNVEVTDKGDVPEGYKVSRKEKRNFPLILESPSPNQTSLYFCASSSGSGANVLTFGAGSRLTVL.

The chain employs TRBV6-5 and TRBJ2-7, with 9 positions matching TRBD1. Germline V gene lookup returns CDR1 MNHEY and CDR2 SVGAGI. The length of the CDR3 is 15 residues. The J segment lost 5 bases and the V segment lost 5 bases, leaving 10 bases of the junction unmatched. This CDR3 is CASSLTGQGSDEQYF. The CDR3 coding sequence is TGTGCCAGCAGTCTTACCGGACAGGGGAGTGACGAGCAGTACTTC.

The genes are TRBV5-4 and TRBJ2-7, with 7 bases matching TRBD2. The CDR3 consists of 15 residues. The germline V gene has CDR1 SGHNT and CDR2 YYREEE (reference sequence). V was clipped by 0 bases and J by 2 bases; unmatched bases: 5. CDR3 protein: CASSLARAGAYEQYF. For the CDR3, the DNA is TGTGCCAGCAGCTTGGCCCGGGCGGGAGCCTACGAGCAGTACTTC.

The gene calls are TRBV5-1 and TRBJ2-1; 8 bases align to TRBD2. V trimming: 6 bases; J trimming: 5 bases; junction bases outside the gene matches: 10. Germline values: CDR1 SGHRS, CDR2 YFSETQ. The CDR3 covers 15 residues. The CDR3, as DNA: TGCGCCAGCACCCAAAGCGGGGGAGATAACAATGAGCAGTTCTTC. Translating gives CASTQSGGDNNEQFF.

The chain is built from TRBV27 and TRBJ1-6; D might be TRBD1 (5 bases). Trimming removed 10 bases from V and 6 bases from J, with 16 bases in between. CDR3 length: 14 amino acids. The germline V gene has CDR1 MNHEY and CDR2 SMNVEV (reference sequence). CDR3 protein: CATFSGLINSPLHF. The CDR3 nucleotides are TGTGCCACCTTTTCGGGACTGATTAATTCACCCCTCCACTTT.

This clone was seen only a few times. J is TRBJ2-7 and V is TRBV5-1; TRBD2 might be the D (5 bases). CDR1 SGHRS and CDR2 YFSETQ come from the germline V gene. This CDR3 contains 12 residues. V lost 4 bases and J 4 bases, leaving 9 bases between the germline ends. The CDR3 here is CASSQPGYEQYF. The CDR3 DNA reads as TGCGCCAGCAGCCAACCGGGGTACGAGCAGTACTTC.

The rearrangement links TRBV7-8 to TRBJ1-5; a possible D gene is TRBD1 (6 bases). The germline V gene has CDR1 SGHVS and CDR2 FQNEAQ. This CDR3 has 16 residues. The V and J ends lost 1 base and 0 bases respectively, with 10 bases between them. The CDR3 spells CASSLEYRVSNQPQHF. CDR3 in DNA: TGTGCCAGCAGCTTAGAGTACAGGGTTAGCAATCAGCCCCAGCATTTT.

This clone was observed a few times. The rearrangement joins TRBV6-5 to TRBJ2-1, with D tentatively TRBD1 (5 bases). This CDR3 contains 14 residues. Germline assignment: CDR1 MNHEY and CDR2 SVGAGI. V was trimmed by 4 bases and J by 6 bases, leaving 13 bases between them. The CDR3 DNA reads as TGTGCCAGCAGTTTACAGCTCCAGGGCAATGAGCAGTTCTTC. This sequence encodes CASSLQLQGNEQFF.

CDR3 loop: CASSRLAGHTDTQYF. As DNA, the CDR3 is TGTGCCAGCAGCCGACTAGCGGGTCACACAGATACGCAGTATTTT. The chain couples TRBV9 to TRBJ2-3; 10 bases map to TRBD2. The trim removed 4 bases at V and 2 bases at J, leaving 4 bases unmatched. Germline assignment: CDR1 SGDLS and CDR2 YYNGEE. CDR3 size: 15 residues.

The chain links TRBV7-9 to TRBJ1-3, with 7 positions matching TRBD1. The CDR3 has 15 amino acids. Germline V gives CDR1 SEHNR, CDR2 FQNEAQ (reference sequence). V lost 5 bases, J lost 0 bases, and 4 bases stayed unmatched. The CDR3, as DNA: TGTGCCAGCAGCGTAGGGGACAGCTCTGGAAACACCATATATTTT. Translation: CASSVGDSSGNTIYF.

The rearrangement joins TRBV9 to TRBJ2-3; weak D call: TRBD1 (5 bases). The germline gives CDR1 SGDLS, CDR2 YYNGEE. V gave up 4 bases and J gave up 1 base, with 22 bases separating them. The CDR3 has 18 amino acids. Here the CDR3 DNA reads TGTGCCAGCAGCCCAGAGAAGGGGTATCGGACCCGCACAGATACGCAGTATTTT. Translating it yields CASSPEKGYRTRTDTQYF.

This clone was picked up one time. This chain connects TRBV10-2 to TRBJ2-7; D unclear. CDR3 length: 14 amino acids. V shed 7 bases and J shed 5 bases, with 18 bases lying between them. The germline gives CDR1 WSHSY, CDR2 SAAADI. CDR3 DNA sequence: TGCGCCAGCACCTCCGGGTCCGATTCACACGAGCAGTACTTC. Translation: CASTSGSDSHEQYF.

This chain links TRBV11-2 with TRBJ2-2; D possibly corresponds to TRBD2 (5 bases). The CDR3 sequence is 16 residues long. The V end was cut by 7 bases, the J end by 0 bases, with 15 bases between. Germline lookup yields CDR1 SGHAT and CDR2 FQNNGV. The CDR3 loop reads CASTPYLRANTGELFF. As DNA, the CDR3 is TGTGCCAGCACCCCCTACCTGAGGGCGAACACCGGGGAGCTGTTTTTT.

This clone appeared a few times. The chain combines TRBV6-6 with TRBJ1-5; D is possibly TRBD1 (5 bases). The germline gives CDR1 MNHNY, CDR2 SVGAGI (reference sequence). CDR3 length equals 15 residues. Trimming took 5 bases from V and 3 from J, leaving 14 bases between them. CDR3 loop: CASSPPGMSNQPQHF. In nucleotides, the CDR3 is TGTGCCAGCAGTCCGCCAGGGATGTCCAATCAGCCCCAGCATTTT.

V gene TRBV28 combines with J gene TRBJ2-1; 12 nucleotides align to TRBD1. The length of the CDR3 is 15 residues. After removal of 6 bases from V and 7 bases from J, the junction contained 7 bases not matched to a gene. Germline CDR1 is MDHEN and CDR2 is SYDVKM. The CDR3 sequence: CASRLRDRGQNEQFF. The CDR3 region has the DNA TGTGCCAGCAGACTCCGGGACAGGGGGCAAAATGAGCAGTTCTTC.

This chain joins TRBV19 and TRBJ1-2, with TRBD1 as a possible D gene (6 bases). The CDR3 contains 12 residues. The V gene lost 7 bases and the J gene lost 8 bases, with 14 bases spanning the gap. Looked up from germline, CDR1 is LNHDA and CDR2 is SQIVND (reference sequence). CDR3: CASKYRDRGYTF. CDR3 in DNA: TGTGCCAGTAAATACAGGGATAGGGGCTACACCTTC.

In its sample, this clone was seen once. Other DNA sequences in this specimen translate into the identical CDR3. The chain joins TRBV9 to TRBJ1-1, with D uncertain. V lost 2 bases and J 1 base, leaving 6 bases between the germline ends. This CDR3 is built from 13 residues. Germline V gene sequence: CDR1 SGDLS, CDR2 YYNGEE. CDR3 coding DNA: TGTGCCAGCAGCGTCGATAGGAACACTGAAGCTTTCTTT. Protein: CASSVDRNTEAFF.

The chain has TRBV4-2 and TRBJ2-1; 11 nucleotides align to TRBD2. Germline V gene lookup returns CDR1 LGHNA and CDR2 YNFKEQ. The CDR3 has 16 residues. With 3 bases clipped from V and 9 bases from J, the junction kept 10 bases outside the gene matches. CDR3 in amino acids: CASSHTPGTSGFEQFF. The CDR3 nucleotides read TGTGCCAGCAGCCACACTCCCGGGACTAGCGGATTTGAGCAGTTCTTC.

About this clone itself: Distinct nucleotide sequences in the sample also encode this CDR3. The chain joins TRBV6-5 to TRBJ2-7; 8 bases fit TRBD1. Per germline, CDR1 MNHEY and CDR2 SVGAGI. The CDR3 extends over 14 amino acids. The V and J ends lost 0 bases and 3 bases, in that order; junction bases with no gene match: 1. CDR3 DNA sequence: TGTGCCAGCAGTTACTCTACAGGGGGCTACGAGCAGTACTTC. Translating gives CASSYSTGGYEQYF.

V and J are TRBV7-6 and TRBJ2-1, with a weak D call TRBD2 (5 bases). The CDR3 sequence is 14 residues long. Trimming took off 3 bases at V and 10 bases at J, with 16 bases between the two ends. Germline CDR1 reads SGHVS; CDR2 reads FNYEAQ. The DNA of the CDR3 is TGTGCCAGCAGCTTTTCGGGTCCTCCGGGGGAGCAGTTCTTC. Translating gives CASSFSGPPGEQFF.

This clone was recorded a few times. V gene TRBV7-2 combines with J gene TRBJ1-5; D perhaps matches TRBD1 (6 bases). The CDR3 is made up of 14 amino acids. Germline CDR1 SGHTA, CDR2 FQGNSA. V lost 4 bases, J lost 5 bases, and 12 bases lay in between. The DNA of the CDR3 is TGTGCCAGCAGCTCCGACAGGACCGATCAGCCCCAGCATTTT. It encodes CASSSDRTDQPQHF.

The chain combines TRBV18 with TRBJ1-2; possible D gene TRBD1, 5 bases. The V end was cut by 2 bases, the J end by 8 bases, with 18 bases between. The CDR3 is 15 residues long. The germline V gene encodes CDR1 KGHSH and CDR2 LQKENI. The CDR3 sequence: CASSPFTDVRGGYTF. For the CDR3, the DNA is TGTGCCAGCTCACCATTTACAGATGTAAGGGGAGGCTACACCTTC.

The chain carries TRBV18 and TRBJ2-3; D unclear. V lost 6 bases and J 3 bases, leaving 7 bases between the germline ends. The CDR3 has 12 residues. Germline values: CDR1 KGHSH, CDR2 LQKENI. CDR3 sequence: CASSAPTDTQYF. The CDR3 DNA sequence: TGTGCCAGCTCGGCACCTACAGATACGCAGTATTTT.